The text below deals with one T cell receptor (beta chain). The J segment lost 2 bases and the V segment lost 4 bases, leaving 13 bases of the junction unmatched. In germline, CDR1 is LGHDT, CDR2 YNNKEL (reference sequence). CDR3 length equals 17 residues. The data belong to a study of identical twins. From the 5' RACE reads, TCRdb called clonotypes with MiXCR, one entry per CDR3 protein. The sample yields some 730,000 distinct CDR3 sequences, about 20% seen once. Another study also made use of these data, one on T cells expressing NK-cell markers. That work states: Among the experiments, several used an anti-gamma-delta TCR antibody to restrict sorting to alpha-beta TCR T cells.

The specimen sequenced was PBMCs. The TCR was taken from a woman between 18 and 30 years old in good health. J is TRBJ2-7 and V is TRBV3-1; TRBD2 matches 8 bases. The CDR3 DNA sequence: TGTGCCAGCAGCCGTACCTCTGTTGGTAGCGGGGCCTACGAGCAGTACTTC. Its translation: CASSRTSVGSGAYEQYF.